Included here is one TCR beta chain sequence, with context. CDR3 size: 14 residues. Germline V gene data show CDR1 as MNHNS and CDR2 as SASEGT. Trimming left V 7 bases short and J 0 bases short, with 11 bases between. This sample stems from a study of radiotherapy plus CTLA-4 blockade in lung cancer. Some clones are missing from TCRdb's copy, which holds only in-frame ones; the method was immunoSEQ multiplex PCR. The profile covers tens of thousands of clones, with around 84% appearing a single time and approximately 15% taken by the ten largest. Material: peripheral blood, obtained from a patient treated with radiotherapy plus ipilimumab. The source is a human donor with non-small cell lung cancer that progressed on radiotherapy plus ipilimumab. The chain links TRBV6-1 to TRBJ2-3; tentatively, D is TRBD1 or TRBD2 (5 bases each). CDR3 amino acids: CASTLRGSTDTQYF. The DNA of the CDR3 is TGTGCCAGCACCCTGAGGGGCAGCACAGATACGCAGTATTTT.